A single sample is the source of the 25 T cell receptor beta chains below, sequenced in a study of shared clonotypes between healthy human individuals. Profiling relied on immunoSEQ multiplex PCR, and the TCRdb table lists in-frame clones only, not all of them. The sample contains some 1 million clones, around 76% of which appear only once. The sequencing sample was made of memory CD4+ T cells sorted from blood. Subset in this sample: CD45RA-negative fraction. These receptors came from a young man in good health.

V is TRBV11-3 and J is TRBJ2-3; 8 bases are a match to TRBD2. There are 15 residues in the CDR3. Trimming at V came to 5 bases and at J to 3 bases, leaving 7 bases not matched to a gene. The germline CDR1 and CDR2 sequences are SGHNT and YENEEA. CDR3 nucleotide sequence: TGTGCCAGCAGCCCCGACGGCGGGGGGACAGATACGCAGTATTTT. This sequence encodes CASSPDGGGTDTQYF.

J is TRBJ1-3 and V is TRBV6-1, with 9 bases that match TRBD1. V lost 7 bases and J lost 4; bases outside the gene matches: 5. The germline CDR1 and CDR2 sequences are MNHNS and SASEGT. This CDR3 spans 14 amino acids. The DNA of the CDR3 is TGTGCCAGCAAACTACAGGGGGCGGGAAACACCATATATTTT. It codes for CASKLQGAGNTIYF.

About this clone: At one boundary the junction diverges from the germline segment, which might be a read error. The chain joins TRBV25-1 to TRBJ2-3; TRBD2 is a possible D gene (6 bases). Looked up from germline, CDR1 is MGHDK and CDR2 is SYGVNS. The CDR3 is 16 residues long. CDR3 DNA sequence: TGTGCCAGCAGTGAAGTCCGCGCGGGCGGGGCAGAGACGCAGTATTTT. Translated: CASSEVRAGGAETQYF.

The chain is built from TRBV6-5 and TRBJ2-3, with D possibly being TRBD2 (5 bases). The CDR3 loop spans 16 amino acids. V lost 0 bases and J 2 bases, leaving 12 bases between the germline ends. The V gene's germline CDR1 is MNHEY and CDR2 SVGAGI. The CDR3 bases are TGTGCCAGCAGTTACTCGCCGGGGTTTCACACAGATACGCAGTATTTT. This translates into CASSYSPGFHTDTQYF.

The chain is built from TRBV5-4 and TRBJ2-2; 8 bases map to TRBD1. The junction had 3 bases not matched to a gene; V was cut back by 1 base and J by 4 bases. CDR3 size: 15 residues. Per germline, CDR1 SGHNT and CDR2 YYREEE (reference sequence). This CDR3 is CASSLQGASTGELFF. The CDR3 bases are TGTGCCAGCAGCTTGCAGGGGGCGAGCACCGGGGAGCTGTTTTTT.

This clone was detected only once. This sample also contains other DNA sequences that code for the same CDR3. The chain has TRBV15 and TRBJ1-2; D not resolved. The CDR3 is 12 residues long. The germline V gene has CDR1 LNHNV and CDR2 YYDKDF (reference sequence). Trimming left V 4 bases short and J 0 bases short, with 3 bases between. CDR3 DNA sequence: TGTGCCACCAGCACGGCTAACTATGGCTACACCTTC. Protein: CATSTANYGYTF.

This clone was seen once. V usage is TRBV30 and J usage is TRBJ2-7, with unresolved D. Trimming pared 0 bases from V and 9 bases from J, leaving 12 bases between. CDR1 GTSNPN and CDR2 SVGIG come from the germline V gene (reference sequence). CDR3 size: 12 residues. CDR3: CAWSVQWSGQYF. The DNA for the CDR3 is TGTGCCTGGAGTGTACAATGGTCGGGGCAGTACTTC.

This clone has at least ten counts. The V and J genes are TRBV5-4 and TRBJ1-2; the D is unclear. Trimming cost V 4 bases and J 8 bases, with 15 bases left between them. The germline CDR1 and CDR2 sequences are SGHNT and YYREEE (reference sequence). The CDR3 loop spans 13 amino acids. CDR3 protein: CASSLRTRRGYTF. Here the CDR3 DNA reads TGTGCCAGCAGCCTCCGGACCAGGAGGGGCTACACCTTC.

This chain joins TRBV10-3 and TRBJ2-7, with D unresolved. Germline values: CDR1 ENHRY, CDR2 SYGVKD. Trimming shortened V by 3 bases and J by 6 bases, and 15 bases separated the two germline ends. The CDR3 contains 14 residues. CDR3 bases: TGTGCCATCAGTGAACGAACTGGGTTCGGCGAGCAGTACTTC. Translated: CAISERTGFGEQYF.

V is TRBV21-1 and J is TRBJ2-5; the table's D gene call, TRBD1, was not cross checked with the DNA. TRBV21-1 is a pseudogene segment. The CDR3 extends over 17 amino acids. CDR3 sequence: CASSKAATGGINETQYF. CDR3 sequence (DNA): TGTGCCAGCAGCAAAGCGGCAACAGGGGGCATTAATGAGACCCAGTACTTC.

This clone is a singleton in its sample. V gene TRBV7-9 combines with J gene TRBJ2-2, with D hard to call. Germline CDR1 and CDR2: SEHNR and FQNEAQ (reference sequence). The CDR3 loop spans 15 amino acids. V lost 2 bases and J lost 2, with 9 bases in between. The CDR3 DNA reads as TGTGCCAGCAGCTTATGGCTTTTTAACACCGGGGAGCTGTTTTTT. Translation gives CASSLWLFNTGELFF.

The chain couples TRBV2 to TRBJ2-7; no firm D call. The CDR3 loop spans 15 amino acids. The germline V gene encodes CDR1 SNHLY and CDR2 FYNNEI. V was clipped by 4 bases and J by 5 bases, with 18 bases between them. CDR3 in DNA: TGTGCCAGCAGTGCTCTAAAGGGTTCGGCTAACGAGCAGTACTTC. Its protein is CASSALKGSANEQYF.

A word on this clone: Other DNA sequences of this sample code for an identical CDR3. This chain uses TRBV10-3 with TRBJ2-3; D gene uncertain. Germline V gene data show CDR1 as ENHRY and CDR2 as SYGVKD. The CDR3 spans 12 residues. Trimming removed 3 bases at V and 3 bases at J, with 4 bases between. The CDR3, as DNA: TGTGCCATCAGTGACTCTACAGATACGCAGTATTTT. It translates to CAISDSTDTQYF.

The chain carries TRBV6-1 and TRBJ1-5; tentative D call: TRBD1 (6 bases). This CDR3 has 14 amino acids. Trimming took 1 base from V and 5 from J, leaving 9 bases between them. Germline V gene sequence: CDR1 MNHNS, CDR2 SASEGT. The CDR3 region is CASSEVGGYQPQHF. The CDR3 coding sequence is TGTGCCAGCAGTGAAGTAGGGGGTTATCAGCCCCAGCATTTT.

The rearrangement links TRBV7-2 to TRBJ2-7; D ambiguous. From germline, CDR1 is SGHTA and CDR2 FQGNSA. V was shortened by 2 bases and J by 7 bases, with 6 bases between the two germline ends. CDR3 length equals 11 residues. In nucleotides, the CDR3 is TGTGCCAGCAGCTTACAGGCTGAGCAGTACTTC. Translating it yields CASSLQAEQYF.

The chain has TRBV6-1 and TRBJ2-5; D tentatively fits TRBD1 or TRBD2 (6 bases each). CDR3 size: 14 residues. CDR1 is MNHNS and CDR2 is SASEGT in the germline V gene. V was clipped by 7 bases and J by 5 bases, with 17 bases between them. The CDR3 loop reads CASIMQGRTETQYF. CDR3 DNA: TGTGCCAGCATCATGCAGGGGAGGACTGAGACCCAGTACTTC.

This chain links TRBV27 with TRBJ1-4, with D uncertain. V lost 4 bases, J lost 1 base, and 16 bases lay in between. The CDR3 has 17 amino acids. CDR1 MNHEY and CDR2 SMNVEV come from the germline V gene (reference sequence). The CDR3 DNA is TGTGCCAGCAGTTGGGGAGCCGACGTCTTAACTAATGAAAAACTGTTTTTT. Its translation is CASSWGADVLTNEKLFF.

The table lists this clone with a few counts. This chain links TRBV9 with TRBJ2-5, with a tentative D call TRBD2 (7 bases). Trimming took off 6 bases at V and 2 bases at J, with 20 bases between the two ends. CDR3 length equals 16 residues. Per germline, CDR1 SGDLS and CDR2 YYNGEE. CDR3 in DNA: TGTGCCAGCAACCGCGGGGGCAACAACTTTCAAGAGACCCAGTACTTC. This sequence encodes CASNRGGNNFQETQYF.

The chain joins TRBV18 to TRBJ2-3; TRBD2 agrees at 8 bases. Germline trimming cut 3 bases from V and 2 bases from J; bases unmatched to any gene: 7. Germline CDR1 is KGHSH and CDR2 is LQKENI. The CDR3 runs 16 residues. DNA of the CDR3: TGTGCCAGCTCACCCTATCGGGGGGGTAACACAGATACGCAGTATTTT. Amino acid sequence: CASSPYRGGNTDTQYF.

The V gene is TRBV9, the J gene TRBJ2-5; 14 nucleotides line up with TRBD2. Losses at the gene ends were 4 bases for V and 1 base for J; bases not matched to a gene: 9. The germline V gene has CDR1 SGDLS and CDR2 YYNGEE. The CDR3 length is 18 residues. The CDR3 reads CASSSGTSGRTPQETQYF. The CDR3 coding sequence is TGTGCCAGCAGCTCGGGGACTAGCGGGAGAACCCCCCAAGAGACCCAGTACTTC. The complete variable domain, with remaining parts taken from reference TRBV9 and TRBJ2-5, reads DSGVTQTPKHLITATGQRVTLRCSPRSGDLSVYWYQQSLDQGLQFLIQYYNGEERAKGNILERFSAQQFPDLHSELNLSSLELGDSALYFCASSSGTSGRTPQETQYFGPGTRLLVL.

There are a few counts of this clone. The chain employs TRBV10-3 and TRBJ1-4; unclear D gene. Germline V gene sequence: CDR1 ENHRY, CDR2 SYGVKD. Trimming left V 8 bases short and J 3 bases short, with 10 bases between. This CDR3 has 13 amino acids. In DNA form, the CDR3 reads TGTGCCATCGGTGCAGGTTCTAATGAAAAACTGTTTTTT. Its translation is CAIGAGSNEKLFF.

This clone was seen only a few times. V and J are TRBV10-3 and TRBJ2-7; maybe TRBD2 (6 bases). V lost 6 bases and J lost 5, with 8 bases in between. CDR3 length: 11 amino acids. Looked up from germline, CDR1 is ENHRY and CDR2 is SYGVKD. The CDR3 is CAIRREDEQYF. DNA of the CDR3: TGTGCCATCAGGAGGGAGGACGAGCAGTACTTC.

The rearrangement uses TRBV6-5 and TRBJ2-7; D may match TRBD1 or TRBD2 (6 bases each). The V end was cut by 5 bases, the J end by 4 bases, with 18 bases between. CDR3 length: 15 amino acids. The germline V gene encodes CDR1 MNHEY and CDR2 SVGAGI. This chain's CDR3 is CASSGGGLYSYEQYF. As DNA, the CDR3 is TGTGCCAGCAGTGGAGGGGGATTGTACTCTTACGAGCAGTACTTC.

DNA for the CDR3: TGTGCCAGTAGTACCGAACCTAGCAATCAGCCCCAGCATTTT. Its translation is CASSTEPSNQPQHF. The chain is built from TRBV19 and TRBJ1-5; no clear D. With 4 bases removed from V and 0 bases from J, the gap between germline ends came to 7 bases. Germline loops: CDR1 LNHDA, CDR2 SQIVND (reference sequence). This CDR3 comprises 14 residues.

This clone has just a few counts. This chain connects TRBV5-1 to TRBJ1-2; no definite D call. There are 14 residues in the CDR3. Trimming cost V 0 bases and J 4 bases, with 10 bases left between them. In germline, CDR1 is SGHRS, CDR2 YFSETQ. The CDR3 DNA reads TGCGCCAGCAGCTTGGGGGAAGCCATCTATGGCTACACCTTC. This gives the protein CASSLGEAIYGYTF.